This T cell receptor beta chain was captured by sequencing in a study of metastatic and nonmetastatic thyroid tumors. Background on the study: Repertoires were compared across blood and tumor or nodule tissue from malignant and benign thyroid patients. General study points: Reportedly, malignant thyroid tumors had significantly higher TCR beta diversity than benign nodules, in blood and tumor.

Patients underwent thyroid surgery, and none had received any treatment before it. Original analysis: It was from CDR3 differences across clinicopathological groups that a distant-metastasis classifier for papillary thyroid cancer was built. TCRdb re-processed the PCR reads through MiXCR. The V and J calls, along with clone size, are taken from TCRdb and not from the paper's own processing. The sample lists more than 40,000 clones, roughly 3.2% occurring once. From germline, CDR1 is SGHRS and CDR2 YFSETQ. This CDR3 is 15 amino acids long. The germline V and J ends were trimmed by 3 bases and 2 bases, with 14 bases remaining between them. This clone was detected ten times or more. Antigen: not known.

Specimen: blood. This clonotype was obtained from a female donor with papillary thyroid cancer or a benign thyroid nodule (not recorded which). Some clones in this sample may be carry-over from other donors' samples. The chain joins TRBV5-1 to TRBJ1-1; D gene ambiguous. The chain's CDR3 is CASSSGSRGNTEAFF. The CDR3 nucleotides read TGCGCCAGCAGCTCTGGGAGCCGGGGTAACACTGAAGCTTTCTTT.